This T cell receptor beta chain was identified in a study of blood T cell repertoires in COVID-19. As for the study in general: Collection of acute and convalescent COVID-19 samples took place in the United States, Italy and Spain. Sources were T cells, B-cell-depleted T cells, or PBMCs; the material itself was cDNA or gDNA.

Germline lookup yields CDR1 SGHRS and CDR2 YFSETQ. The V end was cut by 2 bases, the J end by 4 bases, with 15 bases between. The CDR3 is made up of 15 amino acids. Per the authors' pipeline: The authors estimated nucleated cell counts from reference gene primer amplification. Method: immunoSEQ multiplex PCR; TCRdb's copy keeps in-frame clones and lacks some. Clonal size and the V and J genes are those of that table, whereas D and trimming came from the DNA. The table has roughly 100,000 clones, roughly 87% seen once. The sample was peripheral blood. This TCR was recovered from a human donor in a cohort sampled during active COVID-19. The genes are TRBV5-1 and TRBJ1-1; no firm D call. The CDR3 region is CASSFVNGRGTEAFF. DNA for the CDR3: TGCGCCAGCAGCTTCGTCAACGGCCGGGGCACTGAAGCTTTCTTT.